The 32 T cell receptor beta chains in this list originate from one sample, sequenced in a study of technical replicates of blood from a handful of donors. Data came from immunoSEQ multiplex PCR; TCRdb stores just in-frame clones and leaves some out. This table has 80,000 or so clones, about 98% appearing once. Sequencing was performed on T cells isolated from PBMCs. These receptors all stem from a human donor in good health.

This clone showed up just once. The chain joins TRBV10-3 to TRBJ1-2; D is undetermined. Deletions cut 0 bases from V and 8 bases from J, with 10 bases between. The CDR3 is 13 residues long. Germline CDR1 ENHRY, CDR2 SYGVKD. CDR3 nucleotide sequence: TGTGCCATCAGTGAGTCGCGGTCGGAGGGCTACACCTTC. Its protein is CAISESRSEGYTF.

The chain couples TRBV30 to TRBJ1-2; D call uncertain. CDR1 is GTSNPN, CDR2 SVGIG, per germline (reference sequence). Trimming removed 1 base from V and 6 bases from J, with 9 bases in between. CDR3 size: 12 residues. The CDR3 here is CAWSARGNGYTF. The CDR3 DNA sequence: TGTGCCTGGAGTGCCCGGGGAAATGGCTACACCTTC.

This chain connects TRBV9 to TRBJ2-1; the match to TRBD2 covers 8 bases. Germline loops: CDR1 SGDLS, CDR2 YYNGEE. CDR3 length equals 16 residues. With 0 bases clipped from V and 4 bases from J, the junction kept 6 bases outside the gene matches. The CDR3 spells CASSVEGGGQYNEQFF. The CDR3 nucleotides are TGTGCCAGCAGCGTAGAGGGCGGGGGGCAATACAATGAGCAGTTCTTC.

The chain uses TRBV5-1 and TRBJ1-4; D unclear. The germline gives CDR1 SGHRS, CDR2 YFSETQ. The CDR3 consists of 14 residues. The V and J ends lost 4 bases and 8 bases respectively, with 15 bases between them. The CDR3 bases are TGCGCCAGCAGCCCCCCGGGTATTGGGGAAAAACTGTTTTTT. Protein product: CASSPPGIGEKLFF. The full variable domain, completed using reference TRBV5-1 and TRBJ1-4, is KAGVTQTPRYLIKTRGQQVTLSCSPISGHRSVSWYQQTPGQGLQFLFEYFSETQRNKGNFPGRFSGRQFSNSRSEMNVSTLELGDSALYLCASSPPGIGEKLFFGSGTQLSVL.

V is TRBV9 and J is TRBJ2-1, with 7 bases matching TRBD2. CDR1 is SGDLS and CDR2 is YYNGEE in the germline V gene. V lost 4 bases, J lost 1 base, and 5 bases stayed unmatched. This CDR3 has 15 amino acids. The CDR3 DNA follows: TGTGCCAGCAGCCCTTGGGGGGGGTCCTACAATGAGCAGTTCTTC. Translating it yields CASSPWGGSYNEQFF.

The V call is TRBV29-1, the J call TRBJ2-1, with 13 bases identical to TRBD2. This CDR3 region has 19 residues. Germline V gene sequence: CDR1 SQVTM, CDR2 ANQGSEA. J gave up 3 bases and V 0 bases, and 11 bases lay outside the gene matches. CDR3 region: CSVEDLGTSGITIYNEQFF. The CDR3 coding sequence is TGCAGCGTTGAAGATCTAGGGACTAGCGGGATCACCATCTACAATGAGCAGTTCTTC.

V and J are TRBV20-1 and TRBJ2-3; the D is unclear. Germline V gene data show CDR1 as DFQATT and CDR2 as SNEGSKA (reference sequence). The CDR3 consists of 11 residues. V was cut by 8 bases and J by 4 bases, with 10 bases left in between. The CDR3 DNA reads TGCAGTCCTTTCCGTCCAGATACGCAGTATTTT. Protein sequence: CSPFRPDTQYF.

J is TRBJ2-7 and V is TRBV5-4; 9 nucleotides match TRBD2. This CDR3 comprises 17 residues. J was trimmed by 0 bases and V by 0 bases; bases with no gene match: 7. Germline CDR1 SGHNT, CDR2 YYREEE (reference sequence). The CDR3 protein is CASSLVVLAGSSYEQYF. CDR3 coding DNA: TGTGCCAGCAGCTTGGTCGTACTAGCGGGTTCCTCCTACGAGCAGTACTTC.

The gene calls are TRBV30 and TRBJ2-2; TRBD1 matches at 7 bases. The CDR3 contains 15 residues. V lost 7 bases and J lost 5; bases outside the gene matches: 13. CDR1 is GTSNPN and CDR2 is SVGIG in the germline V gene (reference sequence). The CDR3 DNA reads TGTGCCTACCGAACAGGGGCCGGTTGGACCGGGGAGCTGTTTTTT. As protein: CAYRTGAGWTGELFF.

The chain is built from TRBV5-8 and TRBJ1-3; D might be TRBD1 (5 bases). The germline gives CDR1 SGHTS, CDR2 YDEGEE. CDR3 length equals 17 residues. Between the trimmed V and J ends, which lost 0 bases and 0 bases, there was a span of 13 bases. Written as DNA, the CDR3 is TGTGCCAGCAGCTTGGGTGGGGCCGGCTTCTCTGGAAACACCATATATTTT. As protein: CASSLGGAGFSGNTIYF.

The CDR3 reads CASSSLRWGGTYEQYF. Written as DNA, the CDR3 is TGTGCCAGCAGCTCCCTCAGGTGGGGGGGGACCTACGAGCAGTACTTC. This sequence joins TRBV11-2 and TRBJ2-7; TRBD2 aligns across 7 bases. The CDR3 has 16 amino acids. Germline V CDR1 and CDR2: SGHAT, FQNNGV. The V segment lost 4 bases and the J segment 2 bases; nucleotides outside the gene matches: 11.

The V gene is TRBV11-1, the J gene TRBJ1-3, with a possible D match to TRBD1 (6 bases). CDR1 and CDR2 (germline): SGHAT, FQDESV (reference sequence). Trimming took off 5 bases at V and 4 bases at J, with 12 bases between the two ends. There are 14 residues in the CDR3. CDR3: CASSGDRSGNTIYF. CDR3 sequence (DNA): TGTGCCAGCAGCGGCGACAGGTCAGGAAACACCATATATTTT.

The V and J genes are TRBV5-1 and TRBJ1-1; 9 bases map to TRBD1. Germline V lookup: CDR1 SGHRS, CDR2 YFSETQ. The CDR3 is made up of 17 amino acids. V was clipped by 3 bases and J by 0 bases; unmatched bases: 9. The CDR3 DNA follows: TGCGCCAGCAGCTGGGGGGACAGGGAACCTGTGAACACTGAAGCTTTCTTT. Protein product: CASSWGDREPVNTEAFF.

The CDR3 loop is CASSPVMETQYF. The CDR3 nucleotides read TGTGCCAGCAGCCCAGTGATGGAGACCCAGTACTTC. The chain couples TRBV7-6 to TRBJ2-5; D remains unclear. The CDR3 has 12 residues. V lost 5 bases to trimming and J lost 5 bases, with 9 bases between them. The germline V gene encodes CDR1 SGHVS and CDR2 FNYEAQ.

The chain links TRBV29-1 to TRBJ1-2; 7 bases align to TRBD1. Germline CDR1 SQVTM, CDR2 ANQGSEA. The CDR3 totals 11 residues. V lost 7 bases, J lost 7 bases, and 6 bases stayed unmatched. The CDR3 nucleotides read TGCAGCGCTCGACAGGGAACTGGCTACACCTTC. This translates into CSARQGTGYTF.

The rearrangement uses TRBV4-2 and TRBJ2-7; D call uncertain. The CDR3 spans 17 residues. Germline V gives CDR1 LGHNA, CDR2 YNFKEQ. V was pared by 1 base and J by 6 bases, with 22 bases between. CDR3 in amino acids: CASSQVGQPLGNAEQYF. In nucleotides, the CDR3 is TGTGCCAGCAGCCAAGTGGGCCAACCCCTTGGTAACGCCGAGCAGTACTTC.

The chain's CDR3 is CASSPTQALSYEQYF. The CDR3 coding sequence is TGTGCCAGCAGCCCCACACAGGCCCTATCGTACGAGCAGTACTTC. The V call is TRBV7-9, the J call TRBJ2-7; TRBD1 might be the D (5 bases). Deletions cut 5 bases from V and 4 bases from J, with 18 bases between. Germline V gives CDR1 SEHNR, CDR2 FQNEAQ (reference sequence). CDR3 length equals 15 residues.

The V and J genes are TRBV6-1 and TRBJ2-4; D possibly corresponds to TRBD2 (6 bases). Germline V gene data show CDR1 as MNHNS and CDR2 as SASEGT. V was cut by 2 bases and J by 0 bases, with 11 bases left in between. CDR3 length: 16 amino acids. The CDR3 sequence is CASSELEGLAKNIQYF. The CDR3 DNA reads as TGTGCCAGCAGTGAATTGGAGGGGCTAGCCAAAAACATTCAGTACTTC.

The chain is built from TRBV14 and TRBJ2-3, with D perhaps matching TRBD2 (6 bases). The CDR3 consists of 13 residues. Looked up from germline, CDR1 is SGHDN and CDR2 is FVKESK. V lost 6 bases, J lost 3 bases, and 10 bases lay in between. For the CDR3, the DNA is TGTGCCAGCAGGCAGACTAGTACAGATACGCAGTATTTT. This encodes CASRQTSTDTQYF.

The V gene is TRBV12-5, the J gene TRBJ2-7; 10 nucleotides match TRBD2. The CDR3 has 19 amino acids. J lost 4 bases, V lost 6 bases, and 21 bases had no gene match. In germline, CDR1 is LGHNT, CDR2 FRNRAP. The CDR3 DNA reads as TGTGCTAGTGGCGTAAATGGGGCTAGCGGGAGTCAAACTCTGTACGAGCAGTACTTC. It is translated as CASGVNGASGSQTLYEQYF. The full variable domain, rest sourced from reference TRBV12-5 and TRBJ2-7, is DARVTQTPRHKVTEMGQEVTMRCQPILGHNTVFWYRQTMMQGLELLAYFRNRAPLDDSGMPKDRFSAEMPDATLATLKIQPSEPRDSAVYFCASGVNGASGSQTLYEQYFGPGTRLTVT.

The CDR3 bases are TGTGCCATCAAAGGACAGGGCATTATGGGCACTGAAGCTTTCTTT. Its translation is CAIKGQGIMGTEAFF. This chain joins TRBV10-3 and TRBJ1-1; 8 nucleotides agree with TRBD1. J gave up 4 bases and V 7 bases, and 11 bases lay outside the gene matches. Germline V gives CDR1 ENHRY, CDR2 SYGVKD. The CDR3 sequence is 15 residues long.

Remarks on this clone: At one boundary the junction diverges from the germline segment, which might be a read error. The chain has TRBV15 and TRBJ2-7, with a tentative D call TRBD1 (5 bases). CDR3 length: 15 residues. Germline V CDR1 and CDR2: LNHNV, YYDKDF (reference sequence). CDR3 bases: TGTACCACCAGCAGAGAAAATCAGGGAATTTACGAGCAGTACTTC. Translated: CTTSRENQGIYEQYF.

The chain uses TRBV7-6 and TRBJ2-5; D is ambiguous. V lost 1 base to trimming and J lost 0 bases, with 18 bases between them. CDR1 and CDR2 from the germline V gene are SGHVS and FNYEAQ. There are 18 residues in the CDR3. CDR3 coding DNA: TGTGCCAGCAGCTTAGGGTTTTCGACACCTCAGTACCAAGAGACCCAGTACTTC. Its protein product is CASSLGFSTPQYQETQYF.

CDR3 coding DNA: TGCGCCACTAGACAGGGGGTGAACACCGGGGAGCTGTTTTTT. Its protein is CATRQGVNTGELFF. The chain is built from TRBV10-1 and TRBJ2-2, with TRBD1 identical over 9 bases. Germline CDR1 is WNHNN and CDR2 is SYGVQD (reference sequence). V lost 10 bases to trimming and J lost 1 base; unmatched junction nucleotides: 4. The CDR3 covers 14 residues.

The chain employs TRBV6-5 and TRBJ1-1; 8 bases map to TRBD1. After removal of 4 bases from V and 1 base from J, the junction contained 8 bases not matched to a gene. CDR3 length equals 16 residues. CDR1 is MNHEY and CDR2 is SVGAGI in the germline V gene. This chain's CDR3 is CASSLGDRIENTEAFF. CDR3 nucleotide sequence: TGTGCCAGCAGTTTAGGGGACAGGATCGAGAACACTGAAGCTTTCTTT.

The chain employs TRBV30 and TRBJ1-2; TRBD1 matches 7 bases. With V trimmed by 8 bases and J by 8 bases, 11 bases remained unmatched. CDR1 is GTSNPN, CDR2 SVGIG, per germline (reference sequence). There are 12 residues in the CDR3. CDR3 in DNA: TGTGCCCGCTTGACAGGGAGCGGAGGCTACACCTTC. It yields the protein CARLTGSGGYTF.

The chain links TRBV19 to TRBJ1-4, with D unclear. The V end lost 3 bases, the J end lost 8 bases, and 16 bases lay between the germline ends. CDR1 LNHDA and CDR2 SQIVND come from the germline V gene (reference sequence). The CDR3 extends over 15 amino acids. In DNA, the CDR3 is TGTGCCAGTAGTATGACGGGTTTGGCTGCCGAAAAACTGTTTTTT. Its protein is CASSMTGLAAEKLFF.

V is TRBV7-8 and J is TRBJ2-1; 12 bases are shared with TRBD1. Germline V gene data show CDR1 as SGHVS and CDR2 as FQNEAQ. V shed 5 bases and J 9 bases; nucleotides not matched to a gene: 11. The CDR3 spans 16 residues. For the CDR3, the DNA is TGTGCCAGCAGCGAGCGGGACAGGGGGCGCGGGCCTGAGCAGTTCTTC. Encoded protein: CASSERDRGRGPEQFF. Full variable domain (outside the CDR3, taken from reference TRBV7-8 and TRBJ2-1): GAGVSQSPRYKVAKRGQDVALRCDPISGHVSLFWYQQALGQGPEFLTYFQNEAQLDKSGLPSDRFFAERPEGSVSTLKIQRTQQEDSAVYLCASSERDRGRGPEQFFGPGTRLTVL.

V usage is TRBV4-1 and J usage is TRBJ2-7; 8 nucleotides align to TRBD1. V was clipped by 8 bases and J by 3 bases; unmatched bases: 9. The germline gives CDR1 MGHRA, CDR2 YSYEKL. This CDR3 has 14 residues. The CDR3: CASASGQGGYEQYF. CDR3 nucleotides: TGCGCCAGCGCTTCCGGACAGGGAGGCTACGAGCAGTACTTC.

The chain recombines TRBV9 with TRBJ2-1; 8 bases fit TRBD1. This CDR3 is 15 amino acids long. Per the germline V gene, CDR1 is SGDLS and CDR2 is YYNGEE. Trimming took 0 bases from V and 7 from J; bases not matched to a gene: 6. DNA for the CDR3: TGTGCCAGCAGCGTAGAAGGACAGGGATTAAATGAGCAGTTCTTC. Translation: CASSVEGQGLNEQFF. Looking up the rest from reference TRBV9 and TRBJ2-1 gives the full variable domain: DSGVTQTPKHLITATGQRVTLRCSPRSGDLSVYWYQQSLDQGLQFLIQYYNGEERAKGNILERFSAQQFPDLHSELNLSSLELGDSALYFCASSVEGQGLNEQFFGPGTRLTVL.

The gene calls are TRBV6-5 and TRBJ2-5; 9 bases agree with TRBD1. The V gene end was trimmed by 11 bases and the J gene end by 0 bases; junction bases not matched to a gene: 10. The CDR3 consists of 15 residues. Germline CDR1 MNHEY, CDR2 SVGAGI. The CDR3 nucleotides are TGTGCCTCGTCGGGGACAGGGCAGTACCAAGAGACCCAGTACTTC. Translated, it gives CASSGTGQYQETQYF.

The V call is TRBV30, the J call TRBJ1-1; possibly TRBD1 for D (5 bases). The germline V gene has CDR1 GTSNPN and CDR2 SVGIG (reference sequence). CDR3 size: 12 residues. Trimming pared 4 bases from V and 0 bases from J, leaving 6 bases between. The CDR3 sequence: CAWTGLNTEAFF. CDR3 nucleotide sequence: TGTGCCTGGACAGGGTTGAACACTGAAGCTTTCTTT.